These T cell receptor beta chains were read from a single sample in a study of CD8+CD57+ T cells in acquired aplastic anemia. Each CDR3 protein gets one entry after TCRdb re-called the reads with MiXCR. The profile covers roughly 80,000 distinct CDR3 sequences, with roughly 72% appearing a single time and 80% to 90% taken by the ten largest. The sample taken for sequencing was sorted CD4+, CD8+, or CD8+CD57+ T cells (not recorded which) from PBMCs. These receptors originate from a human donor with aplastic anemia. Each CDR3 is given with its conserved first and last residue. The D gene is left open where the match is weak. The size entry is marked missing in some rows and otherwise reads once, few, many or a size class.

J gene,D gene,V gene,clone size,CDR3 DNA,CDR3 protein
TRBJ2-2,NA,TRBV15,NA,TGTGCCACCAGCACGAACTCCTATAACACCGGGGAGCTGTTTTTT,CATSTNSYNTGELFF
TRBJ1-4,NA,TRBV2,NA,TGTGCCAGCAGTGAATGGGTTACTAATGAAAAACTGTTTTTT,CASSEWVTNEKLFF
TRBJ2-5,TRBD2,TRBV7-8,NA,TGTGCCAGCAGCCCCGGGATAGCGGGAACGGGAGAGACCCAGTACTTC,CASSPGIAGTGETQYF
TRBJ1-5,TRBD1,TRBV7-8,NA,TGTGCCAGCAGCTTAGCAGGGACAGGGACCAATCAGCCCCAGCATTTT,CASSLAGTGTNQPQHF
TRBJ2-7,NA,TRBV7-7,NA,TGTGCCAGCAGCTTAGTTAGGGGTTACGAGCAGTACTTC,CASSLVRGYEQYF
TRBJ2-5,NA,TRBV29-1,few,TGCAGCGCGGGGACGGCGAGACAAGAGACCCAGTACTTC,CSAGTARQETQYF
TRBJ1-1,NA,TRBV20-1,many,TGCAGTGCTAGAGATAACAGGGAAACTGAAGCTTTCTTT,CSARDNRETEAFF
TRBJ2-1,NA,TRBV12-3/TRBV12-4,once,TGTGCCAGCAGTCTTCGGGACAACAATGAGCAGTTCTTC,CASSLRDNNEQFF
TRBJ2-2,TRBD1,TRBV11-1,NA,TGTGCCAGCAGGATAAGTAATGGACAGGGGAACACCGGGGAGCTGTTTTTT,CASRISNGQGNTGELFF
TRBJ2-7,NA,TRBV7-9,NA,TGTGCCAGCGTCAATAAGTACGAGCAGTACTTC,CASVNKYEQYF
TRBJ2-7,TRBD2,TRBV10-3,NA,TGTGCCATCAGCGCCCCGGGACTAGCGGCAGGCCACGAGCAGTACTTC,CAISAPGLAAGHEQYF
TRBJ1-5,NA,TRBV19,NA,TGTGCCAGTAGTATGATGGGGGGGTATCAGCCCCAGCATTTT,CASSMMGGYQPQHF
TRBJ2-7,NA,TRBV20-1,NA,TGCAGTGCTATTGGTCCGAGAAGCTCCTACGAGCAGTACTTC,CSAIGPRSSYEQYF
TRBJ2-7,TRBD1,TRBV10-2,NA,TGTGCCAGCAGGTGGGACAGGGGGACCTACGAGCAGTACTTC,CASRWDRGTYEQYF
TRBJ2-7,TRBD2,TRBV19,NA,TGTGCCAGTAGCCCCGTACTAGCGGGCGACTCCTACGAGCAGTACTTC,CASSPVLAGDSYEQYF
TRBJ1-2,NA,TRBV7-2,NA,TGTGCCAGTGGGTCTCCTAACTATGGCTACACCTTC,CASGSPNYGYTF
TRBJ2-5,NA,TRBV24-1,NA,TGTGCCACCAGTGATCCCCAGGGACTCCAAGAGACCCAGTACTTC,CATSDPQGLQETQYF
TRBJ2-7,NA,TRBV4-1,many,TGCGCCAGCAGCGAAGGGCGCGGGAATGAGCAGTACTTC,CASSEGRGNEQYF
TRBJ1-5,NA,TRBV24-1,NA,TGTGCCACCAGTGATACGGTTGGCAATCAGCCCCAGCATTTT,CATSDTVGNQPQHF
TRBJ2-7,NA,TRBV29-1,NA,TGCAGCGTTGAAGATCTCCTGGTGGGCGAGCAGTACTTC,CSVEDLLVGEQYF
TRBJ2-5,NA,TRBV10-3,NA,TGTGCCATCAGCTGGACAGATCTGTACCAAGAGACCCAGTACTTC,CAISWTDLYQETQYF
TRBJ2-2,TRBD1,TRBV9,NA,TGTGCCAGCAGCGTAGGCCAGGGGGTTTTCACCGGGGAGCTGTTTTTT,CASSVGQGVFTGELFF
TRBJ1-1,NA,TRBV19,NA,TGTGCCAGTAGTATAGTCGCCCACACTGAAGCTTTCTTT,CASSIVAHTEAFF
TRBJ2-7,TRBD1,TRBV2,once,TGTGCCAGCAGGGACAGGGGTTTTACCTACGAGCAGTACTTC,CASRDRGFTYEQYF
TRBJ2-7,NA,TRBV2,many,TGTGCCAGCAGTGAATATAGCGGCTCCTACGAGCAGTACTTC,CASSEYSGSYEQYF
TRBJ2-6,NA,TRBV10-3,NA,TGTGCCACCACGATAACAGGGACTGGGGCCAACGTCCTGACTTTC,CATTITGTGANVLTF
TRBJ1-2,NA,TRBV20-1,NA,TGCAGTGCTAGAGATCGGGCACAGGGAGGGGACTATGGCTACACCTTC,CSARDRAQGGDYGYTF
TRBJ2-1,NA,TRBV7-3,NA,TGTGCCAGCAGCCCCCAGGACAGCTACAATGAGCAGTTCTTC,CASSPQDSYNEQFF
TRBJ2-1,TRBD1,TRBV5-1,many,TGCGCCAGCAGCTCTCCGGGACAGGGCTACAATGAGCAGTTCTTC,CASSSPGQGYNEQFF
TRBJ1-2,NA,TRBV10-3,NA,TGTGCCATCAGTGAGGCGGACTATGGCTACACCTTC,CAISEADYGYTF
TRBJ2-1,TRBD2,TRBV7-8,few,TGTGCCAGCAGCGTGGGACTAGCGGGAGGGGAGCAGTTCTTC,CASSVGLAGGEQFF
TRBJ2-1,NA,TRBV12-3/TRBV12-4,NA,TGTGCCAGCAGTAAAGGACTACATGAGCAGTTCTTC,CASSKGLHEQFF
TRBJ2-2,TRBD1,TRBV9,NA,TGTGCCAGCAGCGCCCGGCAGGGGGCTTATACCGGGGAGCTGTTTTTT,CASSARQGAYTGELFF
TRBJ1-3,TRBD1,TRBV20-1,NA,TGCAGTGCTGCCTCCGGGACAGGGGCAGACACCATATATTTT,CSAASGTGADTIYF
TRBJ2-7,TRBD1,TRBV24-1,NA,TGTGCCACCAGTGGGGGGACAGCAGATCGCTCCTACGAGCGGTACTTC,CATSGGTADRSYERYF
TRBJ1-6,TRBD1,TRBV15,NA,TGTGCCACCAGCAGAGCGCGGACAGGGTCCTCACCCCTCCACTTT,CATSRARTGSSPLHF
TRBJ2-1,NA,TRBV14,many,TGTGCCAGCAGCCAAGATAACAGTTTACTTTACAATGAGCAGTTCTTC,CASSQDNSLLYNEQFF
TRBJ2-5,TRBD1,TRBV2,NA,TGTGCCAGCACCGGACAGGGGGCGCGGGAAGAGACCCAGTACTTC,CASTGQGAREETQYF
TRBJ2-7,NA,TRBV11-1,NA,TGTGCCAGCAGTTCCGCCCGGGCCCAGGATAGGGACGAGCAGTACTTC,CASSSARAQDRDEQYF
TRBJ1-5,NA,TRBV12-3/TRBV12-4,once,TGCGCCAGCAGAGGGGACACTGGACAGCCCCAGCATTTT,CASRGDTGQPQHF
TRBJ2-3,NA,TRBV4-1,few,TGCGCCAGCAGCCAAGATAGGGTGGGATCGGCCACAGATACGCAGTATTTT,CASSQDRVGSATDTQYF
TRBJ1-5,NA,TRBV5-1,NA,TGCGCCAGCAGGGAAGGGTCCAATCAGCCCCAGCATTTT,CASREGSNQPQHF
TRBJ2-7,NA,TRBV20-1,NA,TGCAGTGCTCCACGGTCCACGACGGGCGAGCAGTACTTC,CSAPRSTTGEQYF
TRBJ2-2,NA,TRBV11-1,NA,TGTGCCAGCAGCTTTGGTGACAGGCAGAACACCGGGGAGCTGTTTTTT,CASSFGDRQNTGELFF
TRBJ1-1,TRBD1,TRBV2,NA,TGTGCCAGCAGCGGGACAGGGGCTAAGAACACTGAAGCTTTCTTT,CASSGTGAKNTEAFF
TRBJ1-1,NA,TRBV24-1,NA,TGTGCCACCAGTGATTTCAACACTGAAGCTTTCTTT,CATSDFNTEAFF
TRBJ2-1,TRBD2,TRBV14,many,TGTGCCAGCAGCCACTACGGGAGGGCCGTACTCGATGAGCAGTTCTTC,CASSHYGRAVLDEQFF
TRBJ2-7,NA,TRBV7-9,NA,TGTGCCAGCAGCCTGGCGGGGAGAGAGCAGTACTTC,CASSLAGREQYF
TRBJ1-1,NA,TRBV29-1,NA,TGCGGTCAAGCAGGCTCCAAGGGGGAAGCTTTCTTT,CGQAGSKGEAFF
TRBJ1-5,TRBD1,TRBV25-1,NA,TGTGCCAGCGCGCTGTACAATCGGACAGGGTTAAACGGCAATCAGCCCCAGCATTTT,CASALYNRTGLNGNQPQHF
TRBJ1-3,NA,TRBV7-9,NA,TGTGCCAGCAGCGGGGCGCGAAACACCATATATTTT,CASSGARNTIYF
TRBJ1-2,NA,TRBV24-1,NA,TGTGCCACCACAGACCCACGGGGTTATAACTATGGCTACACCTTC,CATTDPRGYNYGYTF
TRBJ1-6,NA,TRBV20-1,few,TGCAGTGCTAGGGGGATCGATACGGGGAATTCACCCCTCCACTTT,CSARGIDTGNSPLHF